Listed below are T cell receptor beta chains from one sample, sequenced in a study of T cells in Graves' hyperthyroidism and ophthalmopathy. A single record per CDR3 protein comes from TCRdb applying MiXCR to the multiplex PCR reads. Among 250,000 or so distinct CDR3 sequences listed, about 15% were seen once. The specimen sequenced was blood. The receptors shown here come from a woman aged 45-65 years with Graves' hyperthyroidism that later progressed to Graves' ophthalmopathy. CDR3s include the opening cysteine and the closing phenylalanine or tryptophan. D genes are given only for firm matches. Clone size, where shown, is once, few, many, or a class for clones that have expanded.

v_gene,d_gene,abundance,j_gene,CDR3nt,CDR3aa
TRBV7-9,NA,many,TRBJ1-1,TGTGCCAGCAGCTTAACCTTGGGACACCCGAACACTGAAGCTTTCTTT,CASSLTLGHPNTEAFF
TRBV5-1,NA,few,TRBJ1-4,TGCGCCAGCAGCTTGGCAGGGGCGAAGGTTGAAAAACTGTTTTTT,CASSLAGAKVEKLFF
TRBV4-2,NA,few,TRBJ2-1,TGTGCCAGCAGCCAGACCACGGGGAGAGGATCCTACAATGAGCAGTTCTTC,CASSQTTGRGSYNEQFF
TRBV13,NA,many,TRBJ1-1,TGTGCCAGCAGCTTGAACAGGGAAGCTTTCTTT,CASSLNREAFF
TRBV7-9,NA,NA,TRBJ2-1,TGTGCCAGCAGCTTAACAAGGGGTCGATACAATGAGCAGTTCTTC,CASSLTRGRYNEQFF
TRBV7-2,NA,many,TRBJ1-2,TGTGCCAGCAGCTTAGCTTTCAGGGGAGACTATGGCTACACCTTC,CASSLAFRGDYGYTF
TRBV7-8,NA,many,TRBJ2-1,TGTGCCAGCAGCTTCATGTCAGGGATCAATGAGCAGTTCTTC,CASSFMSGINEQFF
TRBV28,NA,NA,TRBJ1-1,TGTGCCAGCACGGACAACAGAAACACTGAAGCTTTCTTT,CASTDNRNTEAFF
TRBV5-5,TRBD1,NA,TRBJ1-4,TGTGCCAGCAGCCCGGGACAGTTAACTGAAAAACTGTTTTTT,CASSPGQLTEKLFF
TRBV28,NA,many,TRBJ2-5,TGTGCCATCCAAAGTCAGGGGGGGACCCAGTACTTC,CAIQSQGGTQYF
TRBV27,NA,many,TRBJ1-3,TGTGCCAGCAGCCCCGATCTGGGGATTCTCTCTGGAAACACCATATATTTT,CASSPDLGILSGNTIYF
TRBV7-2,TRBD1,many,TRBJ1-5,TGTGCCAGCAGCTTTAGGACAGGGGAAGACCAGCCCCAGCATTTT,CASSFRTGEDQPQHF
TRBV10-3,TRBD1,NA,TRBJ2-5,TGTGCCACCTCGCTGACAGGGGAAGAAGAGACCCAGTACTTC,CATSLTGEEETQYF
TRBV3-1,NA,many,TRBJ1-4,TGTGCCAGCAGCCAATGGGGATTGCAACTGTTTTTT,CASSQWGLQLFF
TRBV18,NA,many,TRBJ1-6,TGTGCCAGCTCACCACTTGTAGCGGGAGGTACCAATTCACCCCTCCACTTT,CASSPLVAGGTNSPLHF
TRBV30,NA,few,TRBJ2-1,TGTGCCTGGGGCCCTGGGGCCGGAAAGCAGTTCTTC,CAWGPGAGKQFF
TRBV5-1,TRBD1,many,TRBJ2-6,TGCGCCAGCAGCACGCCAGGGGGAAGGGCCAACGTCCTGACTTTC,CASSTPGGRANVLTF
TRBV6-1,NA,few,TRBJ2-3,TGTGCCGTAAGGAATAACCTAAAAGATACGCAGTATTTT,CAVRNNLKDTQYF
TRBV7-9,NA,once,TRBJ2-5,TGTGCCAGCAGCTTTCGACGGGACCAAGAGACCCAGTACTTC,CASSFRRDQETQYF
TRBV20-1,NA,many,TRBJ2-7,TGCAGTGCTCCACATACTCCTTCGTCTTACGAGCAGTACTTC,CSAPHTPSSYEQYF
TRBV18,NA,many,TRBJ1-1,TGTGCCAGCTCACCACAGGAGAACACTGAAGCTTTCTTT,CASSPQENTEAFF
TRBV20-1,TRBD2,many,TRBJ2-2,TGCAGTGCTGATGGACTAGCGGGACTCACCGGGGAGCTGTTTTTT,CSADGLAGLTGELFF
TRBV18,NA,many,TRBJ1-1,TGTGCCAGCACCCTTCCCGCTCTCACTGAAGCTTTCTTT,CASTLPALTEAFF
TRBV12-5,NA,NA,TRBJ2-3,TGTGCTAGTGGTTTAGGGGGAGATGCGGATACGCAGTATTTT,CASGLGGDADTQYF
TRBV2,NA,many,TRBJ1-1,TGTGCCAGCAGCCCAGGGTCAAACACTGAAGCTTTCTTT,CASSPGSNTEAFF
TRBV9,TRBD1,NA,TRBJ1-2,TGTGCCAGCAGCGTAGAAGCAGGGGGCGACTATGGCTACACCTTC,CASSVEAGGDYGYTF